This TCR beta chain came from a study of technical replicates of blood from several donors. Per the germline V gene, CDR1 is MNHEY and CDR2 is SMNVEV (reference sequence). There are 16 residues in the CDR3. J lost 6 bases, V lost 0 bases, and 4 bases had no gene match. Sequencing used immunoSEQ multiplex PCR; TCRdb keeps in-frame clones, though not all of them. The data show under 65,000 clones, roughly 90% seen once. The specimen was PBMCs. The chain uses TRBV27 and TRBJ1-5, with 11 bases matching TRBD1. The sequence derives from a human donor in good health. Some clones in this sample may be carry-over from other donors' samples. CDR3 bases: TGTGCCAGCAGTTTATCTCCCGGGACAGGGGGTCAGCCCCAGCATTTT. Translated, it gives CASSLSPGTGGQPQHF.